One and the same sample provided the 2 T cell receptor beta chains below, sequenced in a study of Graves' ophthalmopathy and Graves' hyperthyroidism. For repertoire sequencing, the TCR beta CDR3 regions were amplified from RNA transcripts. HTBI primers were used in a first-round RT-PCR, which preceded a second-round multiplex PCR. TCRdb passed the multiplex PCR reads through MiXCR, listing each CDR3 protein once. Among a few hundred thousand distinct CDR3 sequences listed, 17% were seen once. Sequencing used peripheral blood. The receptors come from an adult man with Graves' ophthalmopathy.

This clonotype was seen ten or more times. CDR3 amino acids: CASSVGDYEQYF. The CDR3 bases are TGTGCCAGCAGTGTAGGAGACTACGAGCAGTACTTC. The V gene is TRBV6-1, the J gene TRBJ2-7; D remains ambiguous. The V gene lost 4 bases and the J gene lost 3 bases, with 7 bases spanning the gap. The CDR3 extends over 12 amino acids. Germline CDR1 MNHNS, CDR2 SASEGT.

In this sample, this clonotype turned up many times. V gene TRBV7-2 combines with J gene TRBJ1-1; TRBD1 might be the D (5 bases). The CDR3 spans 14 residues. CDR1 and CDR2 (germline): SGHTA, FQGNSA. Trimming stripped 5 bases from V and 0 bases from J, with 10 bases between. The DNA of the CDR3 is TGTACCAGCAGCCCGGGACCGGTGAACACTGAAGCTTTCTTT. It codes for CTSSPGPVNTEAFF.